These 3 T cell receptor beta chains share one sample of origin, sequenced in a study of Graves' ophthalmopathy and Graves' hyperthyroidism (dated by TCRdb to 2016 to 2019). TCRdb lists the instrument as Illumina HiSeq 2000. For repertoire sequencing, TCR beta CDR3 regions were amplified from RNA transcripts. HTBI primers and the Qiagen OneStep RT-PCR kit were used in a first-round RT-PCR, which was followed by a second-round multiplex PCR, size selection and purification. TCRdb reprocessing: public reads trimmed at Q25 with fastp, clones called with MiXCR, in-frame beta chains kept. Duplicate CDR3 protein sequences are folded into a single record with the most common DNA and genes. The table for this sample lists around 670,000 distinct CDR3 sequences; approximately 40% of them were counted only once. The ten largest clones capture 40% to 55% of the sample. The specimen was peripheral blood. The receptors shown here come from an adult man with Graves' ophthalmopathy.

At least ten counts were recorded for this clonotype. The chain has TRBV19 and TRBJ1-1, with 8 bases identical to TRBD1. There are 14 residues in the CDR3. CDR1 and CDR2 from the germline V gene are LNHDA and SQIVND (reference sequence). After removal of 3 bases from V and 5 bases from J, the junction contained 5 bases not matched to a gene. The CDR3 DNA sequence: TGTGCCAGTAGTATTGGGACAGGACGAACTGAAGCTTTCTTT. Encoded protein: CASSIGTGRTEAFF.

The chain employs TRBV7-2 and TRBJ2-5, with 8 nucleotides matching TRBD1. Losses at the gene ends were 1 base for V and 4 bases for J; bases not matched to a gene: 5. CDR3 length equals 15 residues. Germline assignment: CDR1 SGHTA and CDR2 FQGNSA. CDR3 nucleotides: TGTGCCAGCAGCTTAGGGTACAGGGGGATAGAGACCCAGTACTTC. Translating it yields CASSLGYRGIETQYF. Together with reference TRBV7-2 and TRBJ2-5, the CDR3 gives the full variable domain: GAGVSQSPSNKVTEKGKDVELRCDPISGHTALYWYRQSLGQGLEFLIYFQGNSAPDKSGLPSDRFSAERTGGSVSTLTIQRTQQEDSAVYLCASSLGYRGIETQYFGPGTRLLVL.

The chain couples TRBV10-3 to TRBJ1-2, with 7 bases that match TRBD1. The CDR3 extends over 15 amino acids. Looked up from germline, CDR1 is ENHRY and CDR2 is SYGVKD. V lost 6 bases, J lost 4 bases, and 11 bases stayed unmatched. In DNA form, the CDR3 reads TGTGCCATCAGGGACCAAAGGGGGCTTAGCTATGGCTACACCTTC. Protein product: CAIRDQRGLSYGYTF.